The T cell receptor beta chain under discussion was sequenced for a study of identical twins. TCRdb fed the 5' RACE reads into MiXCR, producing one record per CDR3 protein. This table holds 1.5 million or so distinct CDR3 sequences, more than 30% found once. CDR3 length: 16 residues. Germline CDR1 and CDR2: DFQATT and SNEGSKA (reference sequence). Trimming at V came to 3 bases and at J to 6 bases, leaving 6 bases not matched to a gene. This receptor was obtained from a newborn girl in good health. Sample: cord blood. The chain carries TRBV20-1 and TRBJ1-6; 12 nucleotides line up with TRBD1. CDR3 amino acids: CSARWGQGAPNSPLHF. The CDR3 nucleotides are TGCAGTGCTAGGTGGGGACAGGGGGCCCCTAATTCACCCCTCCACTTT.